This T cell receptor beta chain was retrieved from a study of blood T cell repertoires in COVID-19. The CDR3 length is 15 residues. V shed 4 bases and J shed 3 bases, with 15 bases lying between them. Germline V CDR1 and CDR2: LNHDA, SQIVND (reference sequence). Per the original methods: Estimates of nucleated cell counts were drawn from the amplification of reference gene primers. Profiling relied on immunoSEQ multiplex PCR, and the TCRdb table lists in-frame clones only, not all of them. The V and J calls and clone size were taken over from that table, and D and trimming were inferred from the DNA. Of fewer than 200,000 clones listed, over 70% are singletons. The table lists this clone with a count of one.

Input material: PBMCs or T cells enriched from blood (not recorded which). The receptor's source is a woman in her fifties or sixties in a cohort exposed to, infected with or recovered from COVID-19 (not recorded which). This chain uses TRBV19 with TRBJ1-2; maybe TRBD1 (6 bases). Written as DNA, the CDR3 is TGTGCCAGTAGTAGAAAAGGACAGATACACTATGGCTACACCTTC. This translates into CASSRKGQIHYGYTF.